The entry below describes one TCR beta chain. Its antigen is not identified. 5'RACE template switching with UMIs produced the TCR beta cDNA. Each CDR3 protein gets one entry in TCRdb, which reprocessed the 5' RACE reads and gives no DNA. The listing contains 350,000 to 450,000 distinct CDR3 sequences. Germline assignment: CDR1 SGHTA and CDR2 FQGNSA. The CDR3 has 14 residues. This entry comes from a study of T cells expressing NK-cell markers. Study background: Sorted CD3+CD56+NKG2C+, CD3+CD56+NKG2C- and CD3+CD56-NKG2C+ T cells provided the TCR beta repertoires. Overall study findings and caveats: Leadership of the CD3+CD56-NKG2C+ fraction also belonged to these clonotypes in a handful of donors. As a fraction of CD8+ T cells, dominant NKG2C+ clonotypes reached roughly 1.0-7.5% in over 5 donors.

Material: blood T cells: a sorted CD56 or NKG2C T cell subset, CD4+ or CD8+ T cells, or bulk PBMC T cells (not recorded which). The chain is built from TRBV7-2 and TRBJ1-5. This TCR came from a man aged 18 to 69 in good health. Here the CDR3 reads CASSSDVSNQPQHF. The entire variable domain, with the rest obtained from reference TRBV7-2 and TRBJ1-5, is as follows: GAGVSQSPSNKVTEKGKDVELRCDPISGHTALYWYRQSLGQGLEFLIYFQGNSAPDKSGLPSDRFSAERTGGSVSTLTIQRTQQEDSAVYLCASSSDVSNQPQHFGDGTRLSIL.